This TCR beta chain was recovered during a study of blood T cell repertoires in COVID-19. This CDR3 comprises 12 residues. The ends were cut back, 3 bases at V and 15 bases at J, with 15 bases in the middle. A single count supports this clone. Enrolment of Seattle patients took place during active infection, and they were followed longitudinally. Method: immunoSEQ multiplex PCR; TCRdb's copy keeps in-frame clones and lacks some. The sample has 45,000 to 60,000 clones; about 80% are singletons. Material for sequencing was peripheral blood. The clonotype originates from a man at least 80 years old with COVID-19, enrolled during active disease. V is TRBV12-3 or TRBV12-4 and J is TRBJ1-5; tentative D call: TRBD1 (5 bases). The CDR3 reads CASSFNRQGAHF. The CDR3 nucleotides read TGTGCCAGCAGTTTTAACCGTCAGGGCGCGCATTTT.